This T cell receptor (beta chain) was observed in a study of T cells after yellow fever vaccination. From germline, CDR1 is KGHSH and CDR2 LQKENI. V was trimmed by 0 bases and J by 8 bases, leaving 16 bases between them. The CDR3 totals 15 residues. TCRdb processed the 5' RACE reads anew with MiXCR; each CDR3 protein has one entry. The sample lists 160,000 or so distinct CDR3 sequences, 6.5% to 8.5% occurring once. Points from the study as a whole: After the booster, 95% to 98% of CD4 and 88% of CD8 primary-response clones were re-detected.

In the case of this clonotype: The antigen remains unidentified.

The clonotype originates from a man younger than 30 who received the YFV17D yellow fever vaccine. The input for sequencing was CD4+ T cells sorted from PBMCs, taken less than 6 days after the first yellow fever vaccination. The rearrangement joins TRBV18 to TRBJ1-2; weak D call: TRBD1 (5 bases). CDR3 DNA sequence: TGTGCCAGCTCACCACCGACGCAGGGTCGATCAGGCTACACCTTC. This codes for CASSPPTQGRSGYTF.